The TCR beta chain described here comes from a study of T cell repertoires in cytomegalovirus infection. General study findings and limits: In two of eight donors, the top clonotype was HLA-C-restricted CMV-specific.

TCRdb redid the calling of the reads with MiXCR, one entry per CDR3 protein. Among approximately 990,000 distinct CDR3 sequences listed, 31% were seen once. This clonotype occurred once. The antigen is unknown. The sequence was collected from a human donor in good health (CMV status not recorded). Some clones in this sample may be carry-over from other donors' samples. Here the sequenced sample was cultured CD8+ T cells from PBMCs, taken from culture after CMV antigen stimulation.

Written as DNA, the CDR3 is TGTGCCAGCAGCTTGGTAGCTGACAGGAACTATGGCTACACCTTC. It is translated as CASSLVADRNYGYTF. The rearrangement joins TRBV5-4 to TRBJ1-2; the D gene is possibly TRBD1 (6 bases). Germline V lookup: CDR1 SGHNT, CDR2 YYREEE (reference sequence). Trimming shortened V by 0 bases and J by 2 bases, and 11 bases separated the two germline ends. This CDR3 spans 15 amino acids.